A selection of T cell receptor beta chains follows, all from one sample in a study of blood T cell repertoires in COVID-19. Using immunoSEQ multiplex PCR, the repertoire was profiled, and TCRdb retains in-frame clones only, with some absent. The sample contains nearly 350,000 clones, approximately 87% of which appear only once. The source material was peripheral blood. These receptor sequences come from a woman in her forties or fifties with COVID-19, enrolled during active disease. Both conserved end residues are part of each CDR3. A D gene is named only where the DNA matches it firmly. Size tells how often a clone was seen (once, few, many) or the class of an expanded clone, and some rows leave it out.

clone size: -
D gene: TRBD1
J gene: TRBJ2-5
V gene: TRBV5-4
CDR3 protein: CASSLKGQGQETQYF

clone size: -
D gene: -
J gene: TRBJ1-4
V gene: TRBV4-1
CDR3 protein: CASSPAIVVSNEKLFF

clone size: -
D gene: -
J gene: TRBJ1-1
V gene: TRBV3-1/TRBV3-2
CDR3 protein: CASSQGWGGRTEAFF

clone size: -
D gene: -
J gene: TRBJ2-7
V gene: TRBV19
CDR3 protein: CASSTTRTASYEQYF

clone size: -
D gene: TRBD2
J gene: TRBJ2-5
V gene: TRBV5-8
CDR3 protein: CASSFGLAGGETQYF

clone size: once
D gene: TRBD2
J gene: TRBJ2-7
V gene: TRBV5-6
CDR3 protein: CASSSWGLAGGPSEQYF

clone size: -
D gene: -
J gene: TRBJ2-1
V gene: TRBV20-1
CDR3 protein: CSASRQEHNEQFF

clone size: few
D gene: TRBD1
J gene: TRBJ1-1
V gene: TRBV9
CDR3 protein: CASSVASLDRAFTEAFF

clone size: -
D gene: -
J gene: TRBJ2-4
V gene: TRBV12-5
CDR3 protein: CASGPPGSGSKNIQYF

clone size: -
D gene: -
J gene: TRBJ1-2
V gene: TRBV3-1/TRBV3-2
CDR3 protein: CASSQDDPGEGYGYTF

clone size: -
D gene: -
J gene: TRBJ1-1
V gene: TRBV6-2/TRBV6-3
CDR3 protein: CASSYEGFEAFF

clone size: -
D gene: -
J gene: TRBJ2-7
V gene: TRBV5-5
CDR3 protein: CASSLRAGATSYEQYF

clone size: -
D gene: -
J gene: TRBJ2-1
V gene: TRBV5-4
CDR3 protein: CASSLGSGAGYNEQFF

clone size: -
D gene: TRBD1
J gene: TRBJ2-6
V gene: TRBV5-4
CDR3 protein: CASSLQGLGANVLTF

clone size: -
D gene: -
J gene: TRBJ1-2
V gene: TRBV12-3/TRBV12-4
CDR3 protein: CASRDRIRDGYTF

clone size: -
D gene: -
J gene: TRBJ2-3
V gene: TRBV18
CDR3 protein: CASSPFGGSTDTQYF

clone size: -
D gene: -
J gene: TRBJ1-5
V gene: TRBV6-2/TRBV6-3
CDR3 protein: CASSYSGVRNQPQHF

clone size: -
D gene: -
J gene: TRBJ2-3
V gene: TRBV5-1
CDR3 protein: CASSRSGVSSDTQYF

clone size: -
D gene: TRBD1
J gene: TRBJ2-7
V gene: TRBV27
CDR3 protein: CASRRTGRGEQYF

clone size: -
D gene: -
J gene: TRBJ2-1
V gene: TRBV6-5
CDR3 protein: CASSFTPGEAYNEQFF

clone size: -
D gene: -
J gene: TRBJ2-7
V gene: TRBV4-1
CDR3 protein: CASSQEASGSQGGKREQYF

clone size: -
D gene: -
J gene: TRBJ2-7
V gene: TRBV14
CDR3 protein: CASSRGSRYEQYF

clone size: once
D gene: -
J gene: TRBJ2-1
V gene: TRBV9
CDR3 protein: CASSVLGDYNEQFF

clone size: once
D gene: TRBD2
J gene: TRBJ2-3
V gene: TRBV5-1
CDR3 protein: CASSFTGTSGRIGTDTQYF

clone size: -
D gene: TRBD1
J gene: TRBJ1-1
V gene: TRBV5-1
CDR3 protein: CASSLGTGYTEAFF

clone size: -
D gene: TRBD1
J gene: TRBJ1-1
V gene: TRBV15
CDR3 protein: CATRGDRGSTEAFF

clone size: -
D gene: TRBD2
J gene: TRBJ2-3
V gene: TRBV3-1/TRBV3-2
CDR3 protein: CASSQALTLTSGRTDTQYF

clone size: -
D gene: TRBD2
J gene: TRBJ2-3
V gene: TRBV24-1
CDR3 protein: CATSDFLGTSGSPDTQYF

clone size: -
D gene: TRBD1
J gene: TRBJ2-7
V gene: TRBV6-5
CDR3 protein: CASSYAGTGTYEQYF

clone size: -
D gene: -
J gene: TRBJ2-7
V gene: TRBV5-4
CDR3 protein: CASSLGQGNPYEQYF

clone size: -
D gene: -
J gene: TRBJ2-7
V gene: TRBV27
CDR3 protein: CASRTFGGGVGNEQYF

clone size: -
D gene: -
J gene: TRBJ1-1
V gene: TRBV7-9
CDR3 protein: CASSPTYGEYTEAFF

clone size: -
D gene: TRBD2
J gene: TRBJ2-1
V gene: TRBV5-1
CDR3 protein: CASSFWTSGVNEQFF

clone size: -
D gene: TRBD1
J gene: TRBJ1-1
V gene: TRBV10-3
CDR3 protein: CAIRTAPGQGENMNTEAFF

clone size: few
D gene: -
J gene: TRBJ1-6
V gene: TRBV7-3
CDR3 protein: CASSFGPYNSPLHF

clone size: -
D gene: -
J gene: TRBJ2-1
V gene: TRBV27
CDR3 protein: CASSYRYNEQFF

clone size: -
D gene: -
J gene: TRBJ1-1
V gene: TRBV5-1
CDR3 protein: CATSLLRGLEAFF